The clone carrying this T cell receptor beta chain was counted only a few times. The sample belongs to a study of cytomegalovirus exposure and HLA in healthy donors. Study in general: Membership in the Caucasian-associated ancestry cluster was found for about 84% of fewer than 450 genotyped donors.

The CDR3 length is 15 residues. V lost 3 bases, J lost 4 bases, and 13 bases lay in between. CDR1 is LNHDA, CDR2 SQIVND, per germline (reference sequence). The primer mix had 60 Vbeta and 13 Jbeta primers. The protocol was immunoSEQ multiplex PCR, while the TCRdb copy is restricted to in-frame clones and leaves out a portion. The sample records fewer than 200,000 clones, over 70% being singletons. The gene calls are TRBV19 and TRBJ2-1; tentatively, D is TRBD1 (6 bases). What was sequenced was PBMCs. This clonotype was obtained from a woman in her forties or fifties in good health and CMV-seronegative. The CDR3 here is CASSMAGVAYNEQFF. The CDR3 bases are TGTGCCAGTAGTATGGCAGGGGTAGCATACAATGAGCAGTTCTTC. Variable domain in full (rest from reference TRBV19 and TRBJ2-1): DGGITQSPKYLFRKEGQNVTLSCEQNLNHDAMYWYRQDPGQGLRLIYYSQIVNDFQKGDIAEGYSVSREKKESFPLTVTSAQKNPTAFYLCASSMAGVAYNEQFFGPGTRLTVL.